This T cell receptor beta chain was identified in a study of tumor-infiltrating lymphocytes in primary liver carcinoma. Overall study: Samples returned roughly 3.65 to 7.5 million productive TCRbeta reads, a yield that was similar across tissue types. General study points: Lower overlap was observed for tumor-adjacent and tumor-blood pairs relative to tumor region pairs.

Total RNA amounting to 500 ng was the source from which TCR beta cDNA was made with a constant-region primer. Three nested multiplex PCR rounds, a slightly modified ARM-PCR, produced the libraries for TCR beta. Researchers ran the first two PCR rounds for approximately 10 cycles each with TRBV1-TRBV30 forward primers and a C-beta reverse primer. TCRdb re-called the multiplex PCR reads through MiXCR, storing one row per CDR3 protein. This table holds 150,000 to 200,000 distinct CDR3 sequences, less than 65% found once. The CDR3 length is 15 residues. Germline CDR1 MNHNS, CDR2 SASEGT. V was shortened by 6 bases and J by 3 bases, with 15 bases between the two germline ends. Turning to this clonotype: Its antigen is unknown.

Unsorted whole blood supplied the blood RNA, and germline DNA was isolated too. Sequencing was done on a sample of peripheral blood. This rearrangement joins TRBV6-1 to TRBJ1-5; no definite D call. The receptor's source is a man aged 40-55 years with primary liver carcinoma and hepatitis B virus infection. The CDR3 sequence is CASSFDGKVNQPQHF. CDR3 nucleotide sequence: TGTGCCAGCAGCTTTGACGGGAAGGTCAATCAGCCCCAGCATTTT.